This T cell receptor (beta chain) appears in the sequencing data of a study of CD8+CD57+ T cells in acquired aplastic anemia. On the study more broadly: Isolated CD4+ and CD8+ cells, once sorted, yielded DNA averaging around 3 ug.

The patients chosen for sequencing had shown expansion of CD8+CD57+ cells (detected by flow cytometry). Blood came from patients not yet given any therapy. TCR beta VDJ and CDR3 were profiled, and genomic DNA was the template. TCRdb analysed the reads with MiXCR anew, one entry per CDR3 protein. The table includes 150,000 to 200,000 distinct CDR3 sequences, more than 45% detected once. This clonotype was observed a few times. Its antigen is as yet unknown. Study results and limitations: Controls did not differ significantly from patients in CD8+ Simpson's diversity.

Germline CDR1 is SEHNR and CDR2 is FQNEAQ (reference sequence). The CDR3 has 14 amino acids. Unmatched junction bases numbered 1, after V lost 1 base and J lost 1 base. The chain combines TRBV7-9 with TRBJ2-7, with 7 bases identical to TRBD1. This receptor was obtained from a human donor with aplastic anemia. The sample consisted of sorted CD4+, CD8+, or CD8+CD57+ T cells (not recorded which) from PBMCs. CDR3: CASSLGGQSYEQYF. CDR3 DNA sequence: TGTGCCAGCAGCTTAGGGGGACAGTCCTACGAGCAGTACTTC.